Included here is one T cell receptor (beta chain) sequence, with context. What antigen it recognizes has not been identified. The sample holds no much larger clone one base away, and base qualities are not on file. The germline V gene provides CDR1 SGHTA and CDR2 FQGTGA. V is pared back by 5 bases and J by 3 bases, with 11 bases lying between the germline termini. From its cysteine to its phenylalanine, the CDR3 spans 14 amino acids. This entry keeps only the CDR3 DNA: 42 bases, framed from base 1. Genomic DNA was isolated from the sorted cells so that the TCRbeta CDR3 region could be sequenced. The immunoSEQ Assay was used for sequencing of TCRbeta CDR3 regions. In its TCRdb copy, this immuneACCESS table keeps in-frame sequences only and misses some clones. Where compared with another copy, unresolved V genes explain less than half of these, and the others have no known cause. The sample table holds about 88,000 clones, of which approximately 89% were seen once. Clones ranked in the top ten supply approximately 0.2% of the sample.

The source of the sample is a study of OX40 agonist ivuxolimab in advanced cancers. Background for the entire study: Ivuxolimab was a fully human IgG2 agonistic monoclonal antibody targeting the costimulatory receptor OX40 (CD134). Intravenous ivuxolimab was administered to patients every 2 weeks at six dose levels: 0.01, 0.1, 0.3, 1.5, 3 and 10 mg/kg. Of the roughly 51 patients in dose escalation, some 19 had hepatocellular carcinoma, approximately 15 had melanoma, 9 had renal cell carcinoma and 9 had head and neck cancer. A male proportion of approximately 83% and a mean age of approximately 58 years, ranging from roughly 23 to 79, were recorded for the dose-escalation cohort. Prior anti-PD-1, anti-PD-L1 or anti-CTLA-4 therapy was permitted, and approximately 39% of dose-escalation patients had received checkpoint inhibitors. Three dose-escalation patients achieved partial responses, one with hepatocellular carcinoma and two with cutaneous melanoma. The point of sequencing TCRbeta in the periphery was to test whether ivuxolimab changed TCR sequence diversity and drove clonal T-cell expansion. The monotherapy dose-escalation portion (N = 52 patients) of the phase I ivuxolimab trial is reported in the paper.

General findings and caveats noted by the study authors: In the 0.1-3.0 mg/kg groups, partial responders were among the patients with the lowest normalized peripheral clonal expansion, particularly in CD8+ T cells. After ivuxolimab, more expanded clones were found on average in CD8+ T cells than in CD4+ T cells. Low levels of normalized T-cell clonal expansion were also seen in some patients who did not respond. The antigen specificity of the peripheral T cells that underwent clonal expansion was not determined. At doses from 0.1 to 3.0 mg/kg, clonal expansion was seen in both CD4+ and CD8+ blood T cells between baseline and week 6.

The trial excluded patients who had a history of autoimmune disease or who were on systemic immunosuppression. Peripheral blood for TCR sequencing was collected from all dose cohorts at baseline, on cycle 4 day 1, and on cycle 7 day 1. Samples were obtained from an open-label, multicenter, first-in-human phase I dose-escalation trial of ivuxolimab. Adults with locally advanced or metastatic melanoma, renal cell carcinoma, hepatocellular carcinoma or head and neck squamous cell carcinoma were enrolled in the trial. Before TCR sequencing, CD4+ and CD8+ T cells were separately sorted from peripheral blood.

The sample consisted of CD4+ or CD8+ T cells sorted from blood, taken in a trial of the OX40 agonist ivuxolimab. Recombination connected TRBV7-3 to TRBJ2-1; TRBD1 is a weak D gene call, 6 bases matching. The sequence was obtained from an adult with an advanced solid tumor such as melanoma, head and neck, liver or kidney cancer. The CDR3 region reads CASSPGQYYNEQFF. The DNA sequence follows: TGTGCCAGCAGCCCCGGACAGTACTACAATGAGCAGTTCTTC.